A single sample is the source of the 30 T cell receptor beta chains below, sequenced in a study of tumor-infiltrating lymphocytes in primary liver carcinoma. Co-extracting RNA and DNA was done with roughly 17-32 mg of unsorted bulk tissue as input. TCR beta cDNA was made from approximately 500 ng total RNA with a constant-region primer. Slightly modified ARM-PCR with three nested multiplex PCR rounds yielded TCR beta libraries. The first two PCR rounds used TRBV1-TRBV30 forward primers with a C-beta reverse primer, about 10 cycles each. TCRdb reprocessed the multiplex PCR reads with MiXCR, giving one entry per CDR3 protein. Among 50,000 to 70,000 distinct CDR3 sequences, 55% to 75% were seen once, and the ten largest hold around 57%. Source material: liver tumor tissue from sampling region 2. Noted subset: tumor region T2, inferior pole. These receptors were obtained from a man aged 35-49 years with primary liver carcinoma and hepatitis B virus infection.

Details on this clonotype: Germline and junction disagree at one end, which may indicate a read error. Here the CDR3 reads CAIRERDDSGELLF. CDR3 nucleotides: TGTGCCATCAGGGAGCGGGACGACAGCGGGGAGTTGCTTTTT. The chain combines TRBV10-3 with TRBJ2-2; TRBD2 matches at 7 bases. CDR3 size: 14 residues. From germline, CDR1 is ENHRY and CDR2 SYGVKD.

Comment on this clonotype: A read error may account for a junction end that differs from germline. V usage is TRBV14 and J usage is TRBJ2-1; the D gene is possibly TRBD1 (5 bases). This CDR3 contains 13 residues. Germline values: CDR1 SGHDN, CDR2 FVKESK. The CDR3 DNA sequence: TGTGTCAGCAGCCAAGGGGAAAGCAGGATGAAGTTCTTC. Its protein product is CVSSQGESRMKFF.

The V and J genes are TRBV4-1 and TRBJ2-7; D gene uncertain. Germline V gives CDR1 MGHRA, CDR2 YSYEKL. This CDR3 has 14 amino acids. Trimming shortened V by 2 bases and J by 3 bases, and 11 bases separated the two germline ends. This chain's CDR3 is CASSQSNLIYEQYF. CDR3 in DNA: TGCGCCAGCAGCCAATCAAACCTCATCTACGAGCAGTACTTC.

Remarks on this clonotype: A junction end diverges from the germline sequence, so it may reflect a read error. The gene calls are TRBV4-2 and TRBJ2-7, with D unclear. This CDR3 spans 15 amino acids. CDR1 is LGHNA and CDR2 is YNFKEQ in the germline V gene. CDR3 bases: TGTGCCAGCAGCCAAGATTGGATAGAGGTCGCCGAGGAGTACTTC. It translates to CASSQDWIEVAEEYF.

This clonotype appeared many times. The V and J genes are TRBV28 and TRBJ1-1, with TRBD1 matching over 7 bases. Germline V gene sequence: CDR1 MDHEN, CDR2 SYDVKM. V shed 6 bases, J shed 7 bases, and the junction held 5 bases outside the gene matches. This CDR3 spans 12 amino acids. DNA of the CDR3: TGTGCCAGCAGGATCACAGGGGATGAAGCTTTCTTT. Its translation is CASRITGDEAFF.

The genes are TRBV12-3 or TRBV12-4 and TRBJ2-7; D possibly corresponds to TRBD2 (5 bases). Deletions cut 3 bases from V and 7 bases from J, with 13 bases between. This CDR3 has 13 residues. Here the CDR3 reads CASSFGIGREQYF. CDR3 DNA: TGTGCCAGCAGTTTTGGGATTGGGAGAGAGCAGTACTTC.

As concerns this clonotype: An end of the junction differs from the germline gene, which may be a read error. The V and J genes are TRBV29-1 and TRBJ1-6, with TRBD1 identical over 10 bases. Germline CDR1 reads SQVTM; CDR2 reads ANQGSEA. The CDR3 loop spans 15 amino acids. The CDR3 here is CSVLRVGQGGSPLHF. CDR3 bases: TGCAGCGTCCTCCGGGTTGGACAGGGGGGCTCACCCCTCCATTTT. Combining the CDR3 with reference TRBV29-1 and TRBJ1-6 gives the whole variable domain SAVISQKPSRDICQRGTSLTIQCQVDSQVTMMFWYRQQPGQSLTLIATANQGSEATYESGFVIDKFPISRPNLTFSTLTVSNMSPEDSSIYLCSVLRVGQGGSPLHFGNGTRLTVT.

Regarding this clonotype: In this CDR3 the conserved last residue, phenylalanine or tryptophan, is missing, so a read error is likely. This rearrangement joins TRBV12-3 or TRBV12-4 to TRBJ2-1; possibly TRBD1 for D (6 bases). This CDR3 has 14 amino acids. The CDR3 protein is CASSFGQIYNEQFL. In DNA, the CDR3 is TGTGCCAGTAGTTTCGGACAGATCTACAATGAGCAGTTCCTC.

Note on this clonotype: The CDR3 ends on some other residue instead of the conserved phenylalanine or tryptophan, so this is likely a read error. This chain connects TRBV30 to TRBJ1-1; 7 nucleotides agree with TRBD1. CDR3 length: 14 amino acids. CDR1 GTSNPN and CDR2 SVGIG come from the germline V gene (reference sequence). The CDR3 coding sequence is TGTACCTGGAGTGTACAGGGGATAACCACTGAAGCTTTCCTT. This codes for CTWSVQGITTEAFL.

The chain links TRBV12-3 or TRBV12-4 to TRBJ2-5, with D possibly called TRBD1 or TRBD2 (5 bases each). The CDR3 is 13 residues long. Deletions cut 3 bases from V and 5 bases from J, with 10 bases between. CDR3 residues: CASSLSGAETQYF. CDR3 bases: TGTGCCAGCAGTTTGTCCGGGGCTGAGACCCAGTACTTC.

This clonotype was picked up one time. The DNA for the CDR3 is TGTGCCAGCAGCCGATCGGGGCTAGTTAGTGAGCAGTTCTTC. Its translation: CASSRSGLVSEQFF. V usage is TRBV6-5 and J usage is TRBJ2-1; D is perhaps TRBD1 or TRBD2 (5 bases each). The V end was cut by 6 bases, the J end by 9 bases, with 18 bases between. Germline V lookup: CDR1 MNHEY, CDR2 SVGAGI. The CDR3 runs 14 residues.

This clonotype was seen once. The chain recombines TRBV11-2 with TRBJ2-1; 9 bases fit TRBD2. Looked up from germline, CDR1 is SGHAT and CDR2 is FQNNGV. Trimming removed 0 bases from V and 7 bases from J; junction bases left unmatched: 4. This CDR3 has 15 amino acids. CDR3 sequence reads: CASSLELAGMNEQFF. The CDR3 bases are TGTGCCAGCAGCTTAGAGCTAGCGGGAATGAATGAGCAGTTCTTC.

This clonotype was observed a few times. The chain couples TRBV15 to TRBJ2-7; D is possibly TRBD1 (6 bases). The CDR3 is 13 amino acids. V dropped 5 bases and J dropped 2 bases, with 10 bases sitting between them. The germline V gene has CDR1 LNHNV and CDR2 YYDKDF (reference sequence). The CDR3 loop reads CATSSGTTYEQYF. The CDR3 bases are TGTGCCACCAGCTCCGGGACAACCTACGAGCAGTACTTC.

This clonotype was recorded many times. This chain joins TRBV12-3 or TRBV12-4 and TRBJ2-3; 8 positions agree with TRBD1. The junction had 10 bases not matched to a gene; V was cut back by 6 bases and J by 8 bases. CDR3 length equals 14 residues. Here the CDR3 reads CASREGTGSGTQYF. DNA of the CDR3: TGTGCCAGCAGGGAGGGGACAGGTTCTGGTACGCAGTATTTT.

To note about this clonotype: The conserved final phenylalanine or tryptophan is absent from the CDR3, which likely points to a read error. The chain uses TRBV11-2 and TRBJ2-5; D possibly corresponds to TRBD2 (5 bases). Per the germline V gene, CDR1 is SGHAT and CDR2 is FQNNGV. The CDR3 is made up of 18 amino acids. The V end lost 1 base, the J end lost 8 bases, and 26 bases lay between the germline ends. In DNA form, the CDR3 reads TGTGCCAGCAGCTTAGCGAGGCTAGCCCTGGGAAAAAAGGATACCCAGTACTCC. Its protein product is CASSLARLALGKKDTQYS.

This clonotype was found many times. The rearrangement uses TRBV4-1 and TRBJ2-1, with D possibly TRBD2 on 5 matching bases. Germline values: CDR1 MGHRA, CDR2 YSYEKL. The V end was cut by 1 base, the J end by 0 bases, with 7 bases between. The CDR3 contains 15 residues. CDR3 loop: CASSQARDSYNEQFF. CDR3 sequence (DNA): TGCGCCAGCAGCCAAGCCCGGGACTCCTACAATGAGCAGTTCTTC.

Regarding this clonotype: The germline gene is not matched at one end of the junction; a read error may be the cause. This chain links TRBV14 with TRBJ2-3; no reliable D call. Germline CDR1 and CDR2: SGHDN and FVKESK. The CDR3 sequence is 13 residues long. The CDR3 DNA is TGTGCCAGCAGCCAAGATGTGGCAGATACACAGTGTTTT. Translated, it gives CASSQDVADTQCF.

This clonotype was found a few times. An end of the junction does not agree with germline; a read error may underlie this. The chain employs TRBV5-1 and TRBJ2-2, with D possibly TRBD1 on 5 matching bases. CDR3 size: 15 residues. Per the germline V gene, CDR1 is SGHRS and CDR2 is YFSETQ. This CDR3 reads CASSDRVPNSGELFF. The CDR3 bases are TGCGCCAGCAGCGACAGAGTCCCGAACAGCGGGGAGCTGTTTTTT.

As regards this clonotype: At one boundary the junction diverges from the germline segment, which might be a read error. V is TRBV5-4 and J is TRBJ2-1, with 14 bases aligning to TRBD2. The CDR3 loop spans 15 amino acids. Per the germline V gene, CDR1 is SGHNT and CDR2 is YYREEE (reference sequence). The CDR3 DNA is TGTGTCAGCAGCACGGGACTAGCGGGAGCCAATGAGCCGTTCTTC. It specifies CVSSTGLAGANEPFF.

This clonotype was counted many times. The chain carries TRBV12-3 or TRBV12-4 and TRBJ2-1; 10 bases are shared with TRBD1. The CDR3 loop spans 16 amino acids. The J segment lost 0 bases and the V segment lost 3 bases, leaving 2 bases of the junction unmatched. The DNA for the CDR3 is TGTGCCAGCAGTTTTCGGACAGGGGGCTCCTACAATGAGCAGTTCTTC. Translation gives CASSFRTGGSYNEQFF.

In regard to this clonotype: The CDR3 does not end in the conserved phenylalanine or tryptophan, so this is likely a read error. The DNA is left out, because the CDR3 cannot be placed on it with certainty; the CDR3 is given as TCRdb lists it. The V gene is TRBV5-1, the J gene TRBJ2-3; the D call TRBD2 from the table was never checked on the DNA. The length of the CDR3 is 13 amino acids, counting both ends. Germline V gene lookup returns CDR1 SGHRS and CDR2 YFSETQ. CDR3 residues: CASRGAVTDTHYL.

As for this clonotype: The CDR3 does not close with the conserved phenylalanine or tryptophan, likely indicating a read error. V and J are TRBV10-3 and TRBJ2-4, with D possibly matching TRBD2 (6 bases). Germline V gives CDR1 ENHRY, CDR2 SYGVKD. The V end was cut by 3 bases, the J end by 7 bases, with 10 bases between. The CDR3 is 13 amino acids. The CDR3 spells CAISDRERNIQYL. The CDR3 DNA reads TGTGCCATCAGTGACCGGGAGAGGAACATTCAGTACTTG.

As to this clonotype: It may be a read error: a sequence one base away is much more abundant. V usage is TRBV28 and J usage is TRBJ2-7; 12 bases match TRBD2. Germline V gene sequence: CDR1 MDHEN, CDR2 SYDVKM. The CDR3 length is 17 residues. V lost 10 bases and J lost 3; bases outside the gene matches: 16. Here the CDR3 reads CATIQTSGSGVHYEQYF. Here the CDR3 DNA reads TGTGCCACCATCCAGACTAGCGGGAGCGGCGTACACTACGAGCAGTACTTC.

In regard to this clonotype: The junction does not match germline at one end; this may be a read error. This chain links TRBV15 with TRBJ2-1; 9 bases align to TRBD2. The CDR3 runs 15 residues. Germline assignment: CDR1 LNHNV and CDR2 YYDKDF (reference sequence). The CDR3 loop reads CAISRSGREGNEQFF. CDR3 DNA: TGTGCCATCAGCAGATCGGGGCGGGAGGGGAATGAACAGTTCTTC.

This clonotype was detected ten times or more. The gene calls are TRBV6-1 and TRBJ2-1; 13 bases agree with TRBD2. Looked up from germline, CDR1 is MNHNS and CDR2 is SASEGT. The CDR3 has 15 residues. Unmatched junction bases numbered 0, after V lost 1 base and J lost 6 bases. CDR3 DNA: TGTGCCAGCAGTGAAGGGACTAGCGGGAGCAATGAGCAGTTCTTC. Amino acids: CASSEGTSGSNEQFF.

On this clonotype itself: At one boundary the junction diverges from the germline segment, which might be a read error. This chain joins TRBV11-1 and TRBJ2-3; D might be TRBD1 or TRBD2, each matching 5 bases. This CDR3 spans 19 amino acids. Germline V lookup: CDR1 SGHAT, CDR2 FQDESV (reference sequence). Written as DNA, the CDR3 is TGTGACAGCAGCTCTGGGGGAAGCCCTGTTGGAGCCCGCACAGGTACGCAGTATTTT. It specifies CDSSSGGSPVGARTGTQYF.

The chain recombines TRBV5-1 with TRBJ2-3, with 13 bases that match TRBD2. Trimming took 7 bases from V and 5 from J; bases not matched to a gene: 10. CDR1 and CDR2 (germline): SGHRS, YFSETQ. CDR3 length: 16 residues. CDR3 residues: CASGLAGELGIDTQYF. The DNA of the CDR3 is TGCGCCAGCGGACTAGCGGGAGAATTAGGCATAGATACGCAGTATTTT.

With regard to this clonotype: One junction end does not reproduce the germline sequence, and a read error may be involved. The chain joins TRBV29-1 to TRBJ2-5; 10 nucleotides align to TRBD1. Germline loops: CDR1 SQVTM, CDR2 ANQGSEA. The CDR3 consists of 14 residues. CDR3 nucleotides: TGCAGCATTGAAGGACAGGGGGTGGGAGAGACCCAATACTTC. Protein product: CSIEGQGVGETQYF. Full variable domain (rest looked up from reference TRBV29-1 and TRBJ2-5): SAVISQKPSRDICQRGTSLTIQCQVDSQVTMMFWYRQQPGQSLTLIATANQGSEATYESGFVIDKFPISRPNLTFSTLTVSNMSPEDSSIYLCSIEGQGVGETQYFGPGTRLLVL.

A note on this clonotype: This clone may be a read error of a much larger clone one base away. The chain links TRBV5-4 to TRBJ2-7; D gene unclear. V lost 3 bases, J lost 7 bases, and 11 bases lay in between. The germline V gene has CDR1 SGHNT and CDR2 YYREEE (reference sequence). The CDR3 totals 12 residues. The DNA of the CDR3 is TGTGCCAGCAGCTCATGGTTGGGGGAGCAGTACTTC. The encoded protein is CASSSWLGEQYF.

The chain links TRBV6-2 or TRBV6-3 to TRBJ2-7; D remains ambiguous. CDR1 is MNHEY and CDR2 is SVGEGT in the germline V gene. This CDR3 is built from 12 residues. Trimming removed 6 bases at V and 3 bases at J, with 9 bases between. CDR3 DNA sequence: TGTGCCAGCAGCTTTGAGAGCTACGAGCAGTACTTC. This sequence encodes CASSFESYEQYF.